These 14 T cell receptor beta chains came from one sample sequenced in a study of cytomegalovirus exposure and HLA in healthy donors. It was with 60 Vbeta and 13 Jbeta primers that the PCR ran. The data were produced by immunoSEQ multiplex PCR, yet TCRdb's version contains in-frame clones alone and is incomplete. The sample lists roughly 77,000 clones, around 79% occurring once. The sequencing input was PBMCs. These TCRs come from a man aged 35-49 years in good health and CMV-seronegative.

DNA of the CDR3: TGCGCCAGCAGCCAAGGAGAGGGGGAGTTCCCTCAAAACATTCAGTACTTC. As protein: CASSQGEGEFPQNIQYF. The rearrangement links TRBV4-1 to TRBJ2-4, with D perhaps matching TRBD1 (6 bases). This CDR3 spans 17 amino acids. Trimming left V 1 base short and J 5 bases short, with 18 bases between. Germline V gene sequence: CDR1 MGHRA, CDR2 YSYEKL.

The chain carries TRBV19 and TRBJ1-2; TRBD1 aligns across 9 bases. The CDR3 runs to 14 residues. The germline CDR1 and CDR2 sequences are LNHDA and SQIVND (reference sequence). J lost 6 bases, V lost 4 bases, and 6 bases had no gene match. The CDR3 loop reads CASSTTGTGNGYTF. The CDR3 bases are TGTGCCAGTAGTACAACCGGGACAGGGAATGGCTACACCTTC.

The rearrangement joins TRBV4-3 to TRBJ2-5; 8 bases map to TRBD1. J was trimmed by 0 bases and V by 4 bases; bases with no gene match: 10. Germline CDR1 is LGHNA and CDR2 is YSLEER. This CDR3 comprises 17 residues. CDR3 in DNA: TGCGCCAGCAGCCGAGCGTTACGGACAGGGAACCAAGAGACCCAGTACTTC. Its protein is CASSRALRTGNQETQYF.

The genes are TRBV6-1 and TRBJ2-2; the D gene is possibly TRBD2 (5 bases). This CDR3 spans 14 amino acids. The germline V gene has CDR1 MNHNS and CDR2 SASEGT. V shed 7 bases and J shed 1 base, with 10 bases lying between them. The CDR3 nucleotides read TGTGCCAGCAACCGGGATTTGAACACCGGGGAGCTGTTTTTT. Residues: CASNRDLNTGELFF.

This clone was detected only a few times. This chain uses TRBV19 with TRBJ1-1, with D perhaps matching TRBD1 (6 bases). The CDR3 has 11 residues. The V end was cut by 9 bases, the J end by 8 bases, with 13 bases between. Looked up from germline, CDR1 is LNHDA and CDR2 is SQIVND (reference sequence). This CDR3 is CASSRQGEAFF. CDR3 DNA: TGTGCCAGCTCTAGGCAGGGGGAAGCTTTCTTT.

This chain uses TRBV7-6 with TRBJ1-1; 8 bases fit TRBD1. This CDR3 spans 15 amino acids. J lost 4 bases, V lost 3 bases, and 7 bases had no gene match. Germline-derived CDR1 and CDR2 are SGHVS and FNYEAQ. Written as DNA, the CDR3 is TGTGCCAGCAGCTTTATGACAGGGGATGGCACTGAAGCTTTCTTT. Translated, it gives CASSFMTGDGTEAFF. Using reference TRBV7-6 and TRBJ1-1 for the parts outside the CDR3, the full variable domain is GAGVSQSPRYKVTKRGQDVALRCDPISGHVSLYWYRQALGQGPEFLTYFNYEAQQDKSGLPNDRFSAERPEGSISTLTIQRTEQRDSAMYRCASSFMTGDGTEAFFGQGTRLTVV.

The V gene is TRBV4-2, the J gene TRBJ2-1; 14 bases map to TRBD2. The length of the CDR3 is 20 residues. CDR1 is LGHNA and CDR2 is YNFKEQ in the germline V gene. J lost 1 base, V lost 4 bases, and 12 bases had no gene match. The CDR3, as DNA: TGTGCCAGCAGCCGGCAGATGGGACTAGCGGGAGCAGGATCCTACAATGAGCAGTTCTTC. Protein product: CASSRQMGLAGAGSYNEQFF.

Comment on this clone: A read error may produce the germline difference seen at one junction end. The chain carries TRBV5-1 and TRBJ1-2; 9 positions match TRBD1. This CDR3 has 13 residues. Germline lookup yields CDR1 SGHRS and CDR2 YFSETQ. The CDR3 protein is CASSGTGSFGYTF. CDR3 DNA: TGCGCCAGCAGCGGGACAGGGAGCTTTGGCTACACTTTC.

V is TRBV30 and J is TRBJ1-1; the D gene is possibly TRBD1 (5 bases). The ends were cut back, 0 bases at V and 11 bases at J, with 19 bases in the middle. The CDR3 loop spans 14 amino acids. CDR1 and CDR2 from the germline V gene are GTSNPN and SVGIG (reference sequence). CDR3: CAWSVSGGRGMAFF. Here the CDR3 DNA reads TGTGCCTGGAGTGTATCCGGGGGTAGGGGAATGGCTTTCTTT. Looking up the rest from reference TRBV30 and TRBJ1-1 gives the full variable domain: SQTIHQWPATLVQPVGSPLSLECTVEGTSNPNLYWYRQAAGRGLQLLFYSVGIGQISSEVPQNLSASRPQDRQFILSSKKLLLSDSGFYLCAWSVSGGRGMAFFGQGTRLTVV.

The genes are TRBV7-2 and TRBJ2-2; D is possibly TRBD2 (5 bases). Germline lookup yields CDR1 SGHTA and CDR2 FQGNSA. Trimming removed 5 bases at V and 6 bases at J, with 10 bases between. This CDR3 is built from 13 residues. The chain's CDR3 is CASSPHGAGELFF. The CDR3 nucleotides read TGTGCCAGCAGCCCCCACGGGGCCGGGGAGCTGTTTTTT.

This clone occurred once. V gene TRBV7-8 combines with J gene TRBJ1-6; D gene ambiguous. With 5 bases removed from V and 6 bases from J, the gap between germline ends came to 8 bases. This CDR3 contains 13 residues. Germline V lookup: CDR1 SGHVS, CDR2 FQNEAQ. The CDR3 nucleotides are TGTGCCAGCAGCGATACGGGTAATTCACCCCTCCACTTT. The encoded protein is CASSDTGNSPLHF.

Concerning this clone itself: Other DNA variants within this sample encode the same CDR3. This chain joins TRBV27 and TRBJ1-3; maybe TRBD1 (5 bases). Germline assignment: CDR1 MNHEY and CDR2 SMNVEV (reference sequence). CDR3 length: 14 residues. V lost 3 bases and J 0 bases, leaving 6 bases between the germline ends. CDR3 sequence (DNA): TGTGCCAGCAGTTTGCAGGGCTCTGGAAACACCATATATTTT. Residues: CASSLQGSGNTIYF.

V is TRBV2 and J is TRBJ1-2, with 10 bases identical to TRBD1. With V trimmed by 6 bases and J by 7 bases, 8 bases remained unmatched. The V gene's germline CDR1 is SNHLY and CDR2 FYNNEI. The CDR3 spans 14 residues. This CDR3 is CASRRDRGGIGYTF. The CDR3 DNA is TGTGCCAGCAGACGGGACAGGGGAGGAATTGGCTACACCTTC.

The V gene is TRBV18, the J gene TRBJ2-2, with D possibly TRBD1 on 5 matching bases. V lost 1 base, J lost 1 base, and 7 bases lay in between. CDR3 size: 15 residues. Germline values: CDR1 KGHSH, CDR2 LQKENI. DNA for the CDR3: TGTGCCAGCTCACCACGTACAGGGAACACCGGGGAGCTGTTTTTT. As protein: CASSPRTGNTGELFF.